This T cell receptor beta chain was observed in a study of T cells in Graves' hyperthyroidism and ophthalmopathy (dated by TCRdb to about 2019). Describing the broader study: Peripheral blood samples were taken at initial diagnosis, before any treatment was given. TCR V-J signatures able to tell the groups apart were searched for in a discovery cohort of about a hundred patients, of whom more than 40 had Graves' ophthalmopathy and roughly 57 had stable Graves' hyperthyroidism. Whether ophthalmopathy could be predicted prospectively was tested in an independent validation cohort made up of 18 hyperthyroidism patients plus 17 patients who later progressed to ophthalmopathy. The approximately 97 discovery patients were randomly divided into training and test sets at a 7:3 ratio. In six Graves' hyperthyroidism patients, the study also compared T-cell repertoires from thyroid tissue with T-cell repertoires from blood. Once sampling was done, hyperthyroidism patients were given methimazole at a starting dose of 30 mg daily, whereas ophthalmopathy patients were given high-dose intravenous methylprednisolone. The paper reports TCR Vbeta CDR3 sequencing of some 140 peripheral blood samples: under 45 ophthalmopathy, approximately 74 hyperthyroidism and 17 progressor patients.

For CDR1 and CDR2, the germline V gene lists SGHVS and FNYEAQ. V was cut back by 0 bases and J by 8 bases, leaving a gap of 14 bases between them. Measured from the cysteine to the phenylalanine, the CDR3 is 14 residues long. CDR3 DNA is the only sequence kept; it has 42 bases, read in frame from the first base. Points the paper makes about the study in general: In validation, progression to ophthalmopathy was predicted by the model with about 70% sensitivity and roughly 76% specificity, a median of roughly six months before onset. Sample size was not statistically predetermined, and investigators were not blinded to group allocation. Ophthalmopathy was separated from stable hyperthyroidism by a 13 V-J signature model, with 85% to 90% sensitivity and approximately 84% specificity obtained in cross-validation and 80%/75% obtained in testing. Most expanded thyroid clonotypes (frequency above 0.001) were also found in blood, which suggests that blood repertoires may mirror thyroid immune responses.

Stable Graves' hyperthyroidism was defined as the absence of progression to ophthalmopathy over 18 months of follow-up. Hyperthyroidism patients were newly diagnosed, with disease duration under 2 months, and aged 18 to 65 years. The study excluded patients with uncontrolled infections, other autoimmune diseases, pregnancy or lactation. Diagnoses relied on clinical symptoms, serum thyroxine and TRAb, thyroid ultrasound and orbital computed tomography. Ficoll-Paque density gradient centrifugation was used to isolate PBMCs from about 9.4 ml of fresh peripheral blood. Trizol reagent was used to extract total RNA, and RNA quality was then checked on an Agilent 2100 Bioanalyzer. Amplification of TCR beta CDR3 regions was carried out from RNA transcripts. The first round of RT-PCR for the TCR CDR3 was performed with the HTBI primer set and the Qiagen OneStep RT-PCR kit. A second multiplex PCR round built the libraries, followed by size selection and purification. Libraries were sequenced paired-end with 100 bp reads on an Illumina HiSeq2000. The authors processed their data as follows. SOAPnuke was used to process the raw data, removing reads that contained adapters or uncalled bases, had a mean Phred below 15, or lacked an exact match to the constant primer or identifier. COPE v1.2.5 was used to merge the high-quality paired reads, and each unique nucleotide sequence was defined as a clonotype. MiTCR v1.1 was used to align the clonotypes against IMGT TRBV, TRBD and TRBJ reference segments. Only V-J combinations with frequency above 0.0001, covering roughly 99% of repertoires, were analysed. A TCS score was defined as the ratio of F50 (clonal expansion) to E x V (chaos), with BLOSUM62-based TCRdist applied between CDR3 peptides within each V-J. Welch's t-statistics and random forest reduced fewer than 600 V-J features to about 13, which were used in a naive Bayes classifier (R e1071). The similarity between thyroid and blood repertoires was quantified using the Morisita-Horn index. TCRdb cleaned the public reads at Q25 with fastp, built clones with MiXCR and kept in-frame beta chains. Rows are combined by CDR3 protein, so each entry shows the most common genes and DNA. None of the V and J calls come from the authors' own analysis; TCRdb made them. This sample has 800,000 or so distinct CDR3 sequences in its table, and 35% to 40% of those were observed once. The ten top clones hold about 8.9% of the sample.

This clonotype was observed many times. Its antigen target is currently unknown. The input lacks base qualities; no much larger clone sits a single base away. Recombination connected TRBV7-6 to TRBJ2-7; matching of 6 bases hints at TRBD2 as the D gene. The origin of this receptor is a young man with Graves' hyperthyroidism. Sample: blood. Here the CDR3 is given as CASSLAGGGDQQYF. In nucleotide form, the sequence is TGTGCCAGCAGCTTAGCGGGAGGAGGGGACCAGCAGTACTTC.